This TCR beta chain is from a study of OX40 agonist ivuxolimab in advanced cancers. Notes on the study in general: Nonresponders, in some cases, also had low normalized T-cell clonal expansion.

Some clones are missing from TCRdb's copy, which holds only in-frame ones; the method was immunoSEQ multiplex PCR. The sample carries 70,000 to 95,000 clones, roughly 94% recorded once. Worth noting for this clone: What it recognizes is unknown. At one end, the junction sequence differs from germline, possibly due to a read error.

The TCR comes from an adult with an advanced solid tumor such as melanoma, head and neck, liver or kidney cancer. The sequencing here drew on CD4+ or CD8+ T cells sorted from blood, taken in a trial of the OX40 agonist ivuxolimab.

CDR3 amino acids: CASSLGSGEVQPQHF. In nucleotides, the CDR3 is TGTGCCAGCAGTTTAGGCAGCGGTGAGGTTCAGCCCCAGCATTTT. This chain joins TRBV7-2 and TRBJ1-5; no definite D call. This CDR3 comprises 15 residues. Germline V gene sequence: CDR1 SGHTA, CDR2 FQGNSA.